This T cell receptor beta chain was retrieved from a study of siplizumab effects on memory and regulatory T cells. General study results and limits: Contribution to the alloresponse seemed major for naive T cells, which also seemed more diverse than memory cells. Assignment of a naive or memory phenotype failed for roughly 75-95% of the proliferating CD4+ or CD8+ clones.

As to this clone: Its target is unknown.

Per the germline V gene, CDR1 is PRHDT and CDR2 is FYEKMQ (reference sequence). Trimming removed 3 bases at V and 1 base at J, with 9 bases between. The length of the CDR3 is 14 residues. Measured with immunoSEQ multiplex PCR; TCRdb has only the in-frame clones, and not every one. Of over 80,000 clones in the sample, roughly 94% were seen once. This chain uses TRBV13 with TRBJ1-2, with D unclear. Material: non-Treg CD4+ T cells sorted from blood. The sequence was obtained from a human donor in good health. CDR3 nucleotides: TGTGCCAGCAGCTTTTTGCCCATTAACTATGGCTACACCTTC. It yields the protein CASSFLPINYGYTF.